Sequencing of this TCR beta chain was carried out in a study of blood T cell repertoires in COVID-19. Across the whole study: PBMCs, B-cell-depleted T cells, or T cells provided the cDNA or gDNA that made up the material.

Per germline, CDR1 SGHNT and CDR2 YYREEE (reference sequence). Trimming removed 0 bases at V and 3 bases at J, with 7 bases between. There are 13 residues in the CDR3. In the original workflow: Researchers report that nucleated cell counts were estimated from reference gene primer amplification. The protocol was immunoSEQ multiplex PCR, while the TCRdb copy is restricted to in-frame clones and leaves out a portion. Clonal size and the V and J genes are those of that table, whereas D and trimming came from the DNA. The sample contains 150,000 to 200,000 clones, approximately 90% of which appear only once.

This sequence originates from a human donor in a cohort sampled during active COVID-19. The specimen was peripheral blood. The gene calls are TRBV5-4 and TRBJ2-7; D not certain. The CDR3 reads CASSLAPVYEQYF. For the CDR3, the DNA is TGTGCCAGCAGCTTGGCCCCGGTCTACGAGCAGTACTTC.